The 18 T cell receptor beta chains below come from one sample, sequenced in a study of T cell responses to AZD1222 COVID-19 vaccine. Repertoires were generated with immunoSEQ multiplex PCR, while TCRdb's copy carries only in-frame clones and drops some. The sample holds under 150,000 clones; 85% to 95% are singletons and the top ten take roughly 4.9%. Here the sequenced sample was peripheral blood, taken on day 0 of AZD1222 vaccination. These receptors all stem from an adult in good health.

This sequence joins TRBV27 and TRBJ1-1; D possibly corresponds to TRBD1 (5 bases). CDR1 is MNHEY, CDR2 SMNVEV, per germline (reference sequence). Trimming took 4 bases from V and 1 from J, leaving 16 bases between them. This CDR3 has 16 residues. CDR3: CASSYEGPLGNTEAFF. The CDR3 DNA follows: TGTGCCAGCAGTTACGAGGGACCCTTAGGGAACACTGAAGCTTTCTTT.

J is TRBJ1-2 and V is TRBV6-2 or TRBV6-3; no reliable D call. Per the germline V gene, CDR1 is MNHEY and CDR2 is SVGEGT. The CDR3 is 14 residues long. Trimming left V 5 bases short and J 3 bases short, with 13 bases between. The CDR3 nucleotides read TGTGCCAGCAGTACTAGGACGGCCTACTATGGCTACACCTTC. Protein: CASSTRTAYYGYTF.

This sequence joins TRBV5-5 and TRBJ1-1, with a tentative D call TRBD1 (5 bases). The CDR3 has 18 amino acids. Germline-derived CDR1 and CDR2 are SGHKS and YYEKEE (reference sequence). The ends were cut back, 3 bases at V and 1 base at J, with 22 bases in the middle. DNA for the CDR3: TGTGCCAGCAGCTCCCATCACGTCCTTGGTGGGGGGAACACTGAAGCTTTCTTT. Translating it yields CASSSHHVLGGGNTEAFF.

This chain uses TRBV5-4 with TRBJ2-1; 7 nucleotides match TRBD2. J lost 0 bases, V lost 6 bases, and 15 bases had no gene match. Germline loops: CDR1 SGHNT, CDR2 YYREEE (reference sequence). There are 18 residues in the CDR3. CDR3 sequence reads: CASNGMATSRSSYNEQFF. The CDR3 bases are TGTGCCAGCAATGGCATGGCGACTAGCCGAAGCTCCTACAATGAGCAGTTCTTC.

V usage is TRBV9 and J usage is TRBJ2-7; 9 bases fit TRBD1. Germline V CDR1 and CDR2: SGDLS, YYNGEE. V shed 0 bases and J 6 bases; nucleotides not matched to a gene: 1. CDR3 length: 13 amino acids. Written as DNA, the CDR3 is TGTGCCAGCAGCGTAGGGACAGGGGTCGAGCAGTACTTC. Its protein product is CASSVGTGVEQYF. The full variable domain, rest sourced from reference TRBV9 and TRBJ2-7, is DSGVTQTPKHLITATGQRVTLRCSPRSGDLSVYWYQQSLDQGLQFLIQYYNGEERAKGNILERFSAQQFPDLHSELNLSSLELGDSALYFCASSVGTGVEQYFGPGTRLTVT.

The CDR3 spells CASSQEGTSGPPGQYF. DNA for the CDR3: TGCGCCAGCAGCCAAGAGGGGACTAGCGGACCCCCGGGGCAGTACTTC. The chain has TRBV4-3 and TRBJ2-7; 11 bases agree with TRBD2. Trimming at V came to 0 bases and at J to 9 bases, leaving 10 bases not matched to a gene. This CDR3 comprises 16 residues. Germline CDR1 LGHNA, CDR2 YSLEER.

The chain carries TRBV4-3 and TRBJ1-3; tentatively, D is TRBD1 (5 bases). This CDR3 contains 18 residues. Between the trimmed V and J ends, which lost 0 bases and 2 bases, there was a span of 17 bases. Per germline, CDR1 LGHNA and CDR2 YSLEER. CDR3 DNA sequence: TGCGCCAGCAGCCAAGATCACATCGCTCGGGGGACTGGAAACACCATATATTTT. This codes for CASSQDHIARGTGNTIYF.

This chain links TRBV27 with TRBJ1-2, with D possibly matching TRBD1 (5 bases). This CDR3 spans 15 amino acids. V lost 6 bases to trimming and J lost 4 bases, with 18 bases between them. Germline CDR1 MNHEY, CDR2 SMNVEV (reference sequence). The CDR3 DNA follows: TGTGCCAGCAGCCCATATCAGGGAGAGTCCTATGGCTACACCTTC. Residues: CASSPYQGESYGYTF.

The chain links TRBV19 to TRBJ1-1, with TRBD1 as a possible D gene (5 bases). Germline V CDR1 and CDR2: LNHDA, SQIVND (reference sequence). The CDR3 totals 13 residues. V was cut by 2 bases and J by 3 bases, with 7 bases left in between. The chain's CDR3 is CASSIIGDTEAFF. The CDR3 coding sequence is TGTGCCAGTAGTATAATAGGGGACACTGAAGCTTTCTTT.

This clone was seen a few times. CDR3 coding DNA: TGTGCCAGCTCACCGCAGGTTCTCTATGGCTACACCTTC. Its protein product is CASSPQVLYGYTF. The chain combines TRBV18 with TRBJ1-2; D uncertain. The CDR3 has 13 residues. V was trimmed by 3 bases and J by 4 bases, leaving 9 bases between them. Germline V gene sequence: CDR1 KGHSH, CDR2 LQKENI.

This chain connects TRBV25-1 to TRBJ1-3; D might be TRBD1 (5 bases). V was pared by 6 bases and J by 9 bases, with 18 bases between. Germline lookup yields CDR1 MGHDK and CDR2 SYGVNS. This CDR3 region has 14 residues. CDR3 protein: CASSGMGGFGTIYF. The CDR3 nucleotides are TGTGCCAGCAGCGGAATGGGGGGATTCGGCACCATATATTTT. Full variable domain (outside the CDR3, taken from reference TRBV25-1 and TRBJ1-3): EADIYQTPRYLVIGTGKKITLECSQTMGHDKMYWYQQDPGMELHLIHYSYGVNSTEKGDLSSESTVSRIRTEHFPLTLESARPSHTSQYLCASSGMGGFGTIYFGEGSWLTVV.

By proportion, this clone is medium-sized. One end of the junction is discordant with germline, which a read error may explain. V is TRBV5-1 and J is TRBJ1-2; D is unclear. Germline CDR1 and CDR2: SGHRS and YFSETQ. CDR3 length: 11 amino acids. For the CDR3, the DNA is TGCGCCAGCAGCTCTCCGCCGAAGTCGAACTTC. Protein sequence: CASSSPPKSNF.

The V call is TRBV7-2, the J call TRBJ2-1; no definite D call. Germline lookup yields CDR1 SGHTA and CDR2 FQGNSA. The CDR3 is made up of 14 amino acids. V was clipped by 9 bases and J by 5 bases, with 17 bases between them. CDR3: CASTLRPRHNEQFF. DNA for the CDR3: TGTGCCAGTACCCTCAGGCCTCGGCACAATGAGCAGTTCTTC.

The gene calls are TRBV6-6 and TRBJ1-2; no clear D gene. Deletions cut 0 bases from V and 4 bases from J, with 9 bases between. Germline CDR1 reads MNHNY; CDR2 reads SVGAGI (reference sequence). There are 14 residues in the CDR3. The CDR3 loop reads CASSYSEVFYGYTF. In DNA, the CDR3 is TGTGCCAGCAGTTACTCGGAAGTGTTCTATGGCTACACCTTC.

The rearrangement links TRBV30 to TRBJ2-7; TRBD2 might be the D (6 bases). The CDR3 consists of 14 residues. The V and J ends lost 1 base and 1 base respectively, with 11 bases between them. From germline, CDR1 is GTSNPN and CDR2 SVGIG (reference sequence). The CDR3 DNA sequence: TGTGCCTGGAGTGCGCGGGGACGGTCCTACGAGCAGTACTTC. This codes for CAWSARGRSYEQYF. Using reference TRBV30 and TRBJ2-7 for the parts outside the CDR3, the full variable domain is SQTIHQWPATLVQPVGSPLSLECTVEGTSNPNLYWYRQAAGRGLQLLFYSVGIGQISSEVPQNLSASRPQDRQFILSSKKLLLSDSGFYLCAWSARGRSYEQYFGPGTRLTVT.

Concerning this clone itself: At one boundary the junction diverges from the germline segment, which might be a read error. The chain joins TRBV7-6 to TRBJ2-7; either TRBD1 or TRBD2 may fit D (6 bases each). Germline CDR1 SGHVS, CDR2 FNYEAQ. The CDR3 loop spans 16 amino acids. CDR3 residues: CASSLGSWTERRDLSF. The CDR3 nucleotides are TGTGCCAGCAGCTTAGGTTCCTGGACAGAGAGGCGGGACCTCTCCTTC.

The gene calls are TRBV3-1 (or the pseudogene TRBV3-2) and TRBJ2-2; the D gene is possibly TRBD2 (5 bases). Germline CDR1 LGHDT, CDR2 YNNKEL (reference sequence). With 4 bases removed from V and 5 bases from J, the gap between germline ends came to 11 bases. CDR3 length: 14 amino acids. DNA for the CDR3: TGTGCCAGCAGCCCCTGGGGAGAAACCGGGGAGCTGTTTTTT. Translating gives CASSPWGETGELFF.

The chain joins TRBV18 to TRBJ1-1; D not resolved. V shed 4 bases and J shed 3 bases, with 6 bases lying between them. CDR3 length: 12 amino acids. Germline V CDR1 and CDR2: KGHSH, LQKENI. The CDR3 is CASSRMDTEAFF. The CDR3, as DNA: TGTGCCAGCTCACGCATGGACACTGAAGCTTTCTTT.